This note documents a single T cell receptor beta chain sequence. Its specificity is unknown. MiXCR, run by TCRdb on the reads, gives a single entry per CDR3 protein. The repertoire holds about 740,000 distinct CDR3 sequences, with 35% as singletons. This sample was taken from a study of T cell repertoires in cytomegalovirus infection. Overall study: CMV infection and matching HLA type were both indicated by public TCR beta signatures. Study conclusions and caveats: The ex vivo response was dominated by HLA-C-restricted CMV-specific TCR beta clonotypes. Using cumulative public TCR beta family frequency, the authors identified those who carried CMV together with the relevant HLA.

Germline CDR1 is MGHDK and CDR2 is SYGVNS. The CDR3 spans 13 residues. Trimming cost V 4 bases and J 5 bases, with 9 bases left between them. The clonotype comes from a human donor in good health (CMV status not recorded). Some clones in this sample may be carry-over from other donors' samples. V is TRBV25-1 and J is TRBJ1-3, with D unclear. Sequencing used PBMCs. CDR3 DNA sequence: TGTGCCAGCAGTGCTACGGAGAGAAACACCATATATTTT. Amino acid sequence: CASSATERNTIYF.